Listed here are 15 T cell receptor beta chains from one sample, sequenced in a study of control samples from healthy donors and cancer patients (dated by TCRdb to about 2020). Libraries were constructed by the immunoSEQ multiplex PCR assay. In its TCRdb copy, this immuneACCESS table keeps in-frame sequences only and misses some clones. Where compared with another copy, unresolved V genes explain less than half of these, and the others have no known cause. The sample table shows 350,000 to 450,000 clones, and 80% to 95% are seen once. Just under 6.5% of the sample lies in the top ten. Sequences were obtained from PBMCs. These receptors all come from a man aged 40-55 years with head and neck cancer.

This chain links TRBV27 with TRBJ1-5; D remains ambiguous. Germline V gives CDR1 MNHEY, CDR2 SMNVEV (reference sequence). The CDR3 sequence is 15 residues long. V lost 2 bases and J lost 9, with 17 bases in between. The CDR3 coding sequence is TGTGCCAGCAGTTTAACCCTCGGGCACGCGGGGCCCCAGCATTTT. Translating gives CASSLTLGHAGPQHF.

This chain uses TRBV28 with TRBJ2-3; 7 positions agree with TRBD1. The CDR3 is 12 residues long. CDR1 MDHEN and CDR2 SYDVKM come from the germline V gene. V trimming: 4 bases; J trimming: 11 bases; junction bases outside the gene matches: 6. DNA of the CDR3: TGTGCCAGCAGTTCTACAGGGGATGAGCAGTATTTT. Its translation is CASSSTGDEQYF. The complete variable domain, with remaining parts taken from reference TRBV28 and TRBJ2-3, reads DVKVTQSSRYLVKRTGEKVFLECVQDMDHENMFWYRQDPGLGLRLIYFSYDVKMKEKGDIPEGYSVSREKKERFSLILESASTNQTSMYLCASSSTGDEQYFGPGTRLTVL.

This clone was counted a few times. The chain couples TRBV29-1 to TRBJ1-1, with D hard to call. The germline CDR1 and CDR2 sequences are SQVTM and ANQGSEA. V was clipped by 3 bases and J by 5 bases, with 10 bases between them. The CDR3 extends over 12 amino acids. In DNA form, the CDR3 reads TGCAGCGTTGACCTACTGAGAACTGAAGCTTTCTTT. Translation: CSVDLLRTEAFF.

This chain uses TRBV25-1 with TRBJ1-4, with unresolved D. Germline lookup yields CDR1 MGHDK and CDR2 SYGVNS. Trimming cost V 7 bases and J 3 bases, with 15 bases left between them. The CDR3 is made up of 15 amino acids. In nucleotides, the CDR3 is TGTGCCAGCACCCCTATGGGCCGGGCTAATGAAAAACTGTTTTTT. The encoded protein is CASTPMGRANEKLFF.

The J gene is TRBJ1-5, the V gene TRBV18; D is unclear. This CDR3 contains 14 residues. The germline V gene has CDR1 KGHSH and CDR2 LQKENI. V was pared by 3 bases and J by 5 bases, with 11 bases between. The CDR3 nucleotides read TGTGCCAGCTCACCGTCGGGAGACTATCAGCCCCAGCATTTT. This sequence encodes CASSPSGDYQPQHF.

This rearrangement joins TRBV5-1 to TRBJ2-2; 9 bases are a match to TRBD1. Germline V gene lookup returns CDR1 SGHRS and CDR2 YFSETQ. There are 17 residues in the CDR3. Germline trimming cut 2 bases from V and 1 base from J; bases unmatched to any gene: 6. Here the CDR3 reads CASSFYRGRRNTGELFF. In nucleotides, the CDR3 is TGCGCCAGCAGCTTTTACAGGGGGCGGAGGAACACCGGGGAGCTGTTTTTT.

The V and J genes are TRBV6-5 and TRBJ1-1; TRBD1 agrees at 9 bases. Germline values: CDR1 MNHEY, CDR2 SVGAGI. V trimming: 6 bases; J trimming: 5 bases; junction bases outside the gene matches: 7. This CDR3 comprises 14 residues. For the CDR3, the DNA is TGTGCCAGCAGAATGGACAGGGGAGGGACTGAAGCTTTCTTT. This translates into CASRMDRGGTEAFF.

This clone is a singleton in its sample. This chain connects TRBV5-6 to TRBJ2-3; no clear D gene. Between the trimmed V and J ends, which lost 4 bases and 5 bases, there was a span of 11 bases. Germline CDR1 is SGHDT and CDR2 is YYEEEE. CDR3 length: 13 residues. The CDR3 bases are TGTGCCAGCAGCCGAGGTGGCGTAGATACGCAGTATTTT. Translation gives CASSRGGVDTQYF.

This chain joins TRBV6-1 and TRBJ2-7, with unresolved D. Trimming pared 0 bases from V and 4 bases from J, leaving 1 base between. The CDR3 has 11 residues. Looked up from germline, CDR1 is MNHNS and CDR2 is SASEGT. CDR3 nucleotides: TGTGCCAGCAGTGAAGCTTACGAGCAGTACTTC. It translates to CASSEAYEQYF.

The CDR3 coding sequence is TGTGCCAGTAGTACGACAGGGTCCGCTGGCAATCAGCCCCAGCATTTT. Translating it yields CASSTTGSAGNQPQHF. V usage is TRBV19 and J usage is TRBJ1-5; 7 nucleotides match TRBD1. Germline V gene data show CDR1 as LNHDA and CDR2 as SQIVND (reference sequence). This CDR3 is 16 amino acids long. V dropped 4 bases and J dropped 2; count of bases not matched to a gene: 8.

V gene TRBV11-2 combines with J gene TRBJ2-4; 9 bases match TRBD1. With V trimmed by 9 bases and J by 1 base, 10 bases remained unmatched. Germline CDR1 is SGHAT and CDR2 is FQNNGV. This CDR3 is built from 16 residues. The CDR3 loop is CASGGTGSLAKNIQYF. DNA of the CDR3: TGTGCCAGTGGGGGGACAGGGTCTTTGGCCAAAAACATTCAGTACTTC.

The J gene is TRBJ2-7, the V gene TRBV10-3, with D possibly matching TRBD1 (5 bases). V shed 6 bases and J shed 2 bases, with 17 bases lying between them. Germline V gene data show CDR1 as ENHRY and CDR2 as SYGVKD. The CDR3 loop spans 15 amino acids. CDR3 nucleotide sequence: TGTGCCATCAGCAAGGACGTGGACAATACCTACGAGCAGTACTTC. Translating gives CAISKDVDNTYEQYF.

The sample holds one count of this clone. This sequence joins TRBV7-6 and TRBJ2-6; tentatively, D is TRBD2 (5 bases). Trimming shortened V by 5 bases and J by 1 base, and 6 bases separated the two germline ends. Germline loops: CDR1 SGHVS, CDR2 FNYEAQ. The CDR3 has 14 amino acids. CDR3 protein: CASSGLSGANVLTF. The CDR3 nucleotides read TGTGCCAGCAGCGGACTTTCTGGGGCCAACGTCCTGACTTTC. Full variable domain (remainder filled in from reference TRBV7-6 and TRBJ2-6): GAGVSQSPRYKVTKRGQDVALRCDPISGHVSLYWYRQALGQGPEFLTYFNYEAQQDKSGLPNDRFSAERPEGSISTLTIQRTEQRDSAMYRCASSGLSGANVLTFGAGSRLTVL.

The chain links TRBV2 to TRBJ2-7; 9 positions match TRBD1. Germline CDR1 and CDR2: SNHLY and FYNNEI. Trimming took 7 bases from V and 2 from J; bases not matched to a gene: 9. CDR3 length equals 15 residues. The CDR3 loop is CASTKGDRVTYEQYF. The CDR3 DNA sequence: TGTGCCAGCACCAAGGGGGACAGGGTTACCTACGAGCAGTACTTC.

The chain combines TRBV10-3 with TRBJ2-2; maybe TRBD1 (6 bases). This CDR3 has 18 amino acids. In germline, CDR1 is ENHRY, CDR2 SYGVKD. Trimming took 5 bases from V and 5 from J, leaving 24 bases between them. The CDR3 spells CAISQGRNNPQATGELFF. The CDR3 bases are TGTGCCATCAGTCAGGGGCGGAATAACCCCCAGGCAACCGGGGAGCTGTTTTTT.